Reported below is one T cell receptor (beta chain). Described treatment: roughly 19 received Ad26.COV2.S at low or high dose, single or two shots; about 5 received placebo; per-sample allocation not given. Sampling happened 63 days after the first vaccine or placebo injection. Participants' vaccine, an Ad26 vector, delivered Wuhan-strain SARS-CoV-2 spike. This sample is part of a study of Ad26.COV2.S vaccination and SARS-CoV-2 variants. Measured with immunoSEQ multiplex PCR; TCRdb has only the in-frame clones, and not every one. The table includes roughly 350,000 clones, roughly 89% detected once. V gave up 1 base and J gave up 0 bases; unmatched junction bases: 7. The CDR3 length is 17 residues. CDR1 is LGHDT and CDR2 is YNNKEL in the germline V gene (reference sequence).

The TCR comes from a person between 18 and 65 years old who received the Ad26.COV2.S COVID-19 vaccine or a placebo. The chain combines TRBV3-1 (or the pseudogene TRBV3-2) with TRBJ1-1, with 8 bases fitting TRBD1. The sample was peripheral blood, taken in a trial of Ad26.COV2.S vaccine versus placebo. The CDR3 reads CASSQGNRGKMNTEAFF. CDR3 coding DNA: TGTGCCAGCAGCCAAGGGAACAGGGGGAAGATGAACACTGAAGCTTTCTTT.